There are many counts of the clone carrying this T cell receptor beta chain. TCRdb itself ran the 5' RACE reads through MiXCR, one entry per CDR3 protein. The sample holds roughly 46,000 distinct CDR3 sequences, about an eighth seen once. The CDR3 covers 17 residues. Germline assignment: CDR1 LGHDT and CDR2 YNNKEL (reference sequence). V was trimmed by 3 bases and J by 2 bases, leaving 19 bases between them. This sample is drawn from a study of spatial heterogeneity in lung cancer. Study-level background: Untreated early-stage non-small cell lung cancer patients, roughly 72 in total, were the donors. A unique TCR and UMI combination showed up more than ten times in raw reads, on average. Detected sequences consistently included more beta-chain ones than alpha-chain ones.

Time point reported: blood at routine non-recurrence follow-up after resection. This sequence joins TRBV3-1 and TRBJ1-1; D is ambiguous. This clonotype was sampled from a male donor with early-stage non-small cell lung cancer. Specimen: PBMCs, collected at follow-up. CDR3 nucleotides: TGTGCCAGCAGCCACCGTTCCGGGTATAGAGGTAACACTGAAGCTTTCTTT. Residues: CASSHRSGYRGNTEAFF. The full variable domain, rest sourced from reference TRBV3-1 and TRBJ1-1, is DTAVSQTPKYLVTQMGNDKSIKCEQNLGHDTMYWYKQDSKKFLKIMFSYNNKELIINETVPNRFSPKSPDKAHLNLHINSLELGDSAVYFCASSHRSGYRGNTEAFFGQGTRLTVV.